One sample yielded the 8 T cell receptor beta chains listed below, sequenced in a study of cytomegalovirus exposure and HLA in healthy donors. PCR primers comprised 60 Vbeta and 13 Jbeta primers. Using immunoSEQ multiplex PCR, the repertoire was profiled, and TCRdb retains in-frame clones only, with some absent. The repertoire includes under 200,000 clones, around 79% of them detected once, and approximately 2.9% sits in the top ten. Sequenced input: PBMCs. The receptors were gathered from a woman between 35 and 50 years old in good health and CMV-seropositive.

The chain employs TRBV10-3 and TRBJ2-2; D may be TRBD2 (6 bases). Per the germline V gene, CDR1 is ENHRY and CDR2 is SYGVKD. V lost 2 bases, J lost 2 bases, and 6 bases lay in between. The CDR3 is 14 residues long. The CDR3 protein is CAISETSNTGELFF. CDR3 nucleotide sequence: TGTGCCATCAGTGAGACTAGCAACACCGGGGAGCTGTTTTTT.

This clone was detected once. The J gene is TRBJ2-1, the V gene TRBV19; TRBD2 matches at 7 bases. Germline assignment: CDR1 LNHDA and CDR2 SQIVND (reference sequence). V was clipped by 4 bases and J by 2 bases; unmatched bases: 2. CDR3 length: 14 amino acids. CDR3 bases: TGTGCCAGTAGTAGCGGGGGAACCTACAATGAGCAGTTCTTC. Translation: CASSSGGTYNEQFF.

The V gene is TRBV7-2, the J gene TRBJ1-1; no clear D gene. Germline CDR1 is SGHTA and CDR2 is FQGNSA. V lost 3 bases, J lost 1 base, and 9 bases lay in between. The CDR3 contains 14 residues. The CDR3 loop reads CASSFKKANTEAFF. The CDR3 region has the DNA TGTGCCAGCAGCTTTAAAAAAGCGAACACTGAAGCTTTCTTT.

For the CDR3, the DNA is TGTGCCAGCAGCAGGCGGACTAGCGGGGGCCTCTCCTACAATGAGCAGTTCTTC. The encoded protein is CASSRRTSGGLSYNEQFF. The chain links TRBV5-4 to TRBJ2-1, with 13 bases aligning to TRBD2. V lost 4 bases to trimming and J lost 0 bases; unmatched junction nucleotides: 7. The germline gives CDR1 SGHNT, CDR2 YYREEE (reference sequence). The CDR3 consists of 18 residues. Full variable domain (rest looked up from reference TRBV5-4 and TRBJ2-1): ETGVTQSPTHLIKTRGQQVTLRCSSQSGHNTVSWYQQALGQGPQFIFQYYREEENGRGNFPPRFSGLQFPNYSSELNVNALELDDSALYLCASSRRTSGGLSYNEQFFGPGTRLTVL.

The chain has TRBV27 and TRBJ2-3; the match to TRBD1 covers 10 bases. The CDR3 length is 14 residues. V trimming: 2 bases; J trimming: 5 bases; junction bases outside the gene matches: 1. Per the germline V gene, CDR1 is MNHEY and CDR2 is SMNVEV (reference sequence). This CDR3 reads CASSLRDRGDTQYF. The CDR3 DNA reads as TGTGCCAGCAGTTTACGGGACAGGGGAGATACGCAGTATTTT.

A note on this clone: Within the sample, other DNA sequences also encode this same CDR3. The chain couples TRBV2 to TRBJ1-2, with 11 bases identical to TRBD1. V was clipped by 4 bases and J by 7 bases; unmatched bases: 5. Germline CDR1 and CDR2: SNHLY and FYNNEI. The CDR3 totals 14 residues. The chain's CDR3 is CASSVRTGGFGYTF. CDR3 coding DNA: TGTGCCAGCAGTGTCCGGACAGGGGGCTTTGGCTACACCTTC.

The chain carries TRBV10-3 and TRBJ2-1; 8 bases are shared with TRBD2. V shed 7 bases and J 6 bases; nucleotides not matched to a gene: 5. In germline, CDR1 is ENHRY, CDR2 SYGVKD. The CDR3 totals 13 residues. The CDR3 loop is CAITFAGGNEQFF. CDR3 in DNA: TGTGCCATCACCTTCGCGGGGGGCAATGAGCAGTTCTTC.

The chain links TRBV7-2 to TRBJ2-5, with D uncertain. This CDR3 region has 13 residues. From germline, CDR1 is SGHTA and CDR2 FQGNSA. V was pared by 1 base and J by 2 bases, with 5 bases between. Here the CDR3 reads CASSLVAQETQYF. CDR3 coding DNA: TGTGCCAGCAGCTTAGTGGCACAAGAGACCCAGTACTTC.